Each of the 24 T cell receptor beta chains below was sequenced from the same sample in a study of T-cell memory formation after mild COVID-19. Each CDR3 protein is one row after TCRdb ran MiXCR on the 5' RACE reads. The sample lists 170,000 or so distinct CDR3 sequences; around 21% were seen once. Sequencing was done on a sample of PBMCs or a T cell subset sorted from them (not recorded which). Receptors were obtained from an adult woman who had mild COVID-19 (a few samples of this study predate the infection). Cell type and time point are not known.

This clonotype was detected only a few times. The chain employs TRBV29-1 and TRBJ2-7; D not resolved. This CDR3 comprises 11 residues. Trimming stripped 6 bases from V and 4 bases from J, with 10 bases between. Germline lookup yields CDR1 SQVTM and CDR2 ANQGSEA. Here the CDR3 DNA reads TGCAGCGTCGATACCGGTTACGAGCAGTACTTC. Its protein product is CSVDTGYEQYF.

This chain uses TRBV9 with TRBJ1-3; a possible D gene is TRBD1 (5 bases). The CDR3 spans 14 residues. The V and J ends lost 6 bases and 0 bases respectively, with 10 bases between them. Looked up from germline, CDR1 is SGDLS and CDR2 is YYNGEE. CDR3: CASTPGLSGNTIYF. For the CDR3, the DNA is TGTGCCAGCACGCCGGGGCTCTCTGGAAACACCATATATTTT.

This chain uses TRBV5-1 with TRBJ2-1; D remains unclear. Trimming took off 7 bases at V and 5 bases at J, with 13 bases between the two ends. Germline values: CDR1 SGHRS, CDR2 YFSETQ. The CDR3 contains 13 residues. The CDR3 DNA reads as TGCGCCAGCTCCCGGACCAGGAACAATGAGCAGTTCTTC. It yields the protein CASSRTRNNEQFF.

The CDR3 spells CASSLDLLAGVHSYNEQFF. The CDR3 DNA follows: TGTGCCAGCAGCTTAGATCTATTAGCGGGAGTCCACTCCTACAATGAGCAGTTCTTC. The chain recombines TRBV11-2 with TRBJ2-1; 9 nucleotides agree with TRBD2. Germline CDR1 and CDR2: SGHAT and FQNNGV. Unmatched junction bases numbered 9, after V lost 0 bases and J lost 0 bases. The CDR3 consists of 19 residues.

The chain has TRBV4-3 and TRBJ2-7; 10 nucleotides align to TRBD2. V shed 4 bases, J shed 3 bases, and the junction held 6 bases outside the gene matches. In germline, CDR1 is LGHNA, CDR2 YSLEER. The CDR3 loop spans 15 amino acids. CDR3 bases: TGCGCCAGCAGCCCAGGCCCTAGCGGGAGCTACGAGCAGTACTTC. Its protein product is CASSPGPSGSYEQYF.

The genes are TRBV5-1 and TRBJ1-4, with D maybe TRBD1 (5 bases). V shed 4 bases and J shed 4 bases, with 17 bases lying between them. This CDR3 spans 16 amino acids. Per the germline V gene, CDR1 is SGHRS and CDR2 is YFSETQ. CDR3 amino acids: CASSEGWGRLNEKLFF. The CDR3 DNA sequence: TGCGCCAGCAGCGAGGGCTGGGGACGGCTTAATGAAAAACTGTTTTTT.

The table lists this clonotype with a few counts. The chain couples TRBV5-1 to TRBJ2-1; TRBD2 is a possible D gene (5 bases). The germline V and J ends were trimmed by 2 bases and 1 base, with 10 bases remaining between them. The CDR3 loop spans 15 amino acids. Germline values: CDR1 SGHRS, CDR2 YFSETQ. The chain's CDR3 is CASSFAGDSYNEQFF. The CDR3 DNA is TGCGCCAGCAGCTTTGCCGGGGATTCCTACAATGAGCAGTTCTTC.

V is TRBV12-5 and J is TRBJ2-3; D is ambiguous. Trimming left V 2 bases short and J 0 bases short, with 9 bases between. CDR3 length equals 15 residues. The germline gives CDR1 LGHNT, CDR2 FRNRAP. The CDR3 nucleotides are TGTGCTAGTGGTTTGCGGCTATATAGCACAGATACGCAGTATTTT. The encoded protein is CASGLRLYSTDTQYF.

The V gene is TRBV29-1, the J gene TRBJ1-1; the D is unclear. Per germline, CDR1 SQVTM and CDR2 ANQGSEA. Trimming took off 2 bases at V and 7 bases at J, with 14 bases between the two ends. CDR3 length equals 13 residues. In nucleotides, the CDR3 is TGCAGCGTTGAAAGACTCGAAGTCGGTGAAGCTTTCTTT. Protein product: CSVERLEVGEAFF.

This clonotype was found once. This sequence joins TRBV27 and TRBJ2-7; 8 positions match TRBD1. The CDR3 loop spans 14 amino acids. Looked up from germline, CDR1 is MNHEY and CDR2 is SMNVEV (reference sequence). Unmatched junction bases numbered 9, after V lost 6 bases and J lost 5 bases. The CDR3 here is CASSRDRWADEQYF. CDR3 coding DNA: TGTGCCAGCAGCCGGGACAGGTGGGCCGACGAGCAGTACTTC.

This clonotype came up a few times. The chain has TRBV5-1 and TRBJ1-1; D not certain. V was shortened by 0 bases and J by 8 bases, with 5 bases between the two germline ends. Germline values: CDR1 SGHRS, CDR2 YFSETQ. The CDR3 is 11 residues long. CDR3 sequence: CASSLGQEAFF. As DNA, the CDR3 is TGCGCCAGCAGCTTGGGACAAGAAGCTTTCTTT.

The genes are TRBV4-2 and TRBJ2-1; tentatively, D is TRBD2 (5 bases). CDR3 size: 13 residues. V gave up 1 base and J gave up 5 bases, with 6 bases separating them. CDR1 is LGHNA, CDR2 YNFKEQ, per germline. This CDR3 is CASSQVGDNEQFF. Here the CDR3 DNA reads TGTGCCAGCAGCCAAGTCGGGGACAATGAGCAGTTCTTC.

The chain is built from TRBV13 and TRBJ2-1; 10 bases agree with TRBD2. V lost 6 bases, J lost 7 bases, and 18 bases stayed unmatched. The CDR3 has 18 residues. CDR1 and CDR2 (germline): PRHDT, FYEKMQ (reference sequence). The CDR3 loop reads CASSPKPLLAGEGNEQFF. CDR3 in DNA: TGTGCCAGCAGTCCAAAGCCCCTTCTAGCGGGAGAGGGGAATGAGCAGTTCTTC.

In DNA form, the CDR3 reads TGTGCCAGCATCCCAATCGGATCCTACGAGCAGTACTTC. Its protein product is CASIPIGSYEQYF. This chain joins TRBV2 and TRBJ2-7; D uncertain. The ends were cut back, 7 bases at V and 1 base at J, with 11 bases in the middle. This CDR3 has 13 residues. The germline V gene encodes CDR1 SNHLY and CDR2 FYNNEI.

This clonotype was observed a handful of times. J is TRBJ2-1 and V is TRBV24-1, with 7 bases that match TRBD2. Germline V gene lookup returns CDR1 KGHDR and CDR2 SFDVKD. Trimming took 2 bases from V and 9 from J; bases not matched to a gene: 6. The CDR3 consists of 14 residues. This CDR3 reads CATSDSGGLFEQFF. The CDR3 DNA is TGTGCCACCAGTGATTCGGGGGGACTATTTGAGCAGTTCTTC.

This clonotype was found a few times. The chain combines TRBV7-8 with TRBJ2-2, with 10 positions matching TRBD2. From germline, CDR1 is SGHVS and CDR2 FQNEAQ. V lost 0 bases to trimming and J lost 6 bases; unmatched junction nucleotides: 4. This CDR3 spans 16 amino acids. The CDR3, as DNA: TGTGCCAGCAGCTTAGCGCCTAGCGGGAGCCCCGGGGAGCTGTTTTTT. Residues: CASSLAPSGSPGELFF.

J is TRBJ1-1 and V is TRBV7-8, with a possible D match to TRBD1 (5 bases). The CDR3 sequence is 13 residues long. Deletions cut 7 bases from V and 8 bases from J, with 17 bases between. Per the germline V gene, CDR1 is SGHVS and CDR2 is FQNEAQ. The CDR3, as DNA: TGTGCCAGCACCAGGCCGGGGCCCGGGGAAGCTTTCTTT. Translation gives CASTRPGPGEAFF.

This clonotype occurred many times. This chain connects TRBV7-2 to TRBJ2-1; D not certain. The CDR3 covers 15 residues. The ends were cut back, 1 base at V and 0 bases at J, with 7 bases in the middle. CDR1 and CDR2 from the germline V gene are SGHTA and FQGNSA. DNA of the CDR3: TGTGCCAGCAGCTTAGTACTCAGCTCCTACAATGAGCAGTTCTTC. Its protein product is CASSLVLSSYNEQFF. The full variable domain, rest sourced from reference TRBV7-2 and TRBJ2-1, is GAGVSQSPSNKVTEKGKDVELRCDPISGHTALYWYRQSLGQGLEFLIYFQGNSAPDKSGLPSDRFSAERTGGSVSTLTIQRTQQEDSAVYLCASSLVLSSYNEQFFGPGTRLTVL.

The CDR3 sequence: CASSPRQEPYTEAFF. The DNA of the CDR3 is TGTGCCAGCAGCCCACGACAGGAGCCCTACACTGAAGCTTTCTTT. This chain links TRBV9 with TRBJ1-1; D perhaps matches TRBD1 (6 bases). Between the trimmed V and J ends, which lost 4 bases and 3 bases, there was a span of 16 bases. Germline V gene lookup returns CDR1 SGDLS and CDR2 YYNGEE. CDR3 size: 15 residues.

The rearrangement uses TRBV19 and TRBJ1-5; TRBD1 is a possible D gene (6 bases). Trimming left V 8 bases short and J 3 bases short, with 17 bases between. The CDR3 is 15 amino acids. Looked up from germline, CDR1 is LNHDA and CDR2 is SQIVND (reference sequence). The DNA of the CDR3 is TGTGCCAGTTGTTTGGACAGTCGGGTCAATCAGCCCCAGCATTTT. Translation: CASCLDSRVNQPQHF.

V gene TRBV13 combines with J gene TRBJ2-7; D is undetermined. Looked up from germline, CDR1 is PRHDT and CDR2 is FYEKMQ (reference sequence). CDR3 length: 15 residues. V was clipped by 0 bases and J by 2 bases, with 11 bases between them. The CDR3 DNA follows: TGTGCCAGCAGCTTAGGGGCAGGAACACCCTACGAGCAGTACTTC. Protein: CASSLGAGTPYEQYF.

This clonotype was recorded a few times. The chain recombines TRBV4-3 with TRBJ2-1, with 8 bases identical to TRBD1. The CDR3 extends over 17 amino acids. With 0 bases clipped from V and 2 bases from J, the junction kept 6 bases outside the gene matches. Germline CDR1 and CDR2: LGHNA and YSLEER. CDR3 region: CASSQDIGQGAYNEQFF. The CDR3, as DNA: TGCGCCAGCAGCCAAGATATTGGACAGGGTGCCTACAATGAGCAGTTCTTC.

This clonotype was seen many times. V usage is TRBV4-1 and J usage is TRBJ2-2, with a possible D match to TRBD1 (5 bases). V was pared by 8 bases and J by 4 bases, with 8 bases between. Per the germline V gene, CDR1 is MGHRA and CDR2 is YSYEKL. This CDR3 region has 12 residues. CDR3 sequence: CASLRATGELFF. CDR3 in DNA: TGCGCCAGCCTCAGGGCCACCGGGGAGCTGTTTTTT.

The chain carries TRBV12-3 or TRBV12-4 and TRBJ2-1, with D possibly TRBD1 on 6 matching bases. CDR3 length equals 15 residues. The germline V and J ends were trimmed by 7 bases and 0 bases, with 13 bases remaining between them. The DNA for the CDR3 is TGTGCCAGCAATCCTACAGGGTGCTCCTACAATGAGCAGTTCTTC. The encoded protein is CASNPTGCSYNEQFF.